This T cell receptor beta chain is from a study of read filtering for tumor transcriptome and immune sequencing. Study details: TCR-mapped reads were about 3.5 to 11 million with IR-seq versus about 75 to 1,400 with RNA-seq.

This library used roughly 400 ng RNA and molecular barcoded adaptors spanning alpha/delta and beta/gamma chains. TCRdb reanalysed the reads using MiXCR and keeps one entry per CDR3 protein. The repertoire holds 250 to 400 distinct CDR3 sequences, with 71% as singletons. There are a few counts of this clonotype. The germline V gene has CDR1 SGHTA and CDR2 FQGTGA. V gave up 2 bases and J gave up 6 bases, with 16 bases separating them. The CDR3 is 15 amino acids. Source material: a population of CD138-negative cells sorted from bone marrow. The V gene is TRBV7-3, the J gene TRBJ1-2, with D possibly matching TRBD1 (6 bases). This receptor was obtained from a donor at least 40 years old with multiple myeloma. This table probably holds off-target reads from a library built for another chain. CDR3 coding DNA: TGTGCCAGCAGCTTAGGCGGAGGGGGAAATGATGGCTACACCTTC. This translates into CASSLGGGGNDGYTF.